The clone carrying this T cell receptor beta chain was counted between two and nine times. Additional DNA sequences in this sample encode the identical CDR3. The data were taken from a study of blood T cell repertoires in COVID-19. As for the study in general: Researchers got acute and convalescent COVID-19 samples from the United States, Italy and Spain. Nucleic acid was either cDNA or gDNA, and it came from T cells, B-cell-depleted T cells, or PBMCs.

In the original analysis: Researchers report that nucleated cell counts were estimated from reference gene primer amplification. Profiling relied on immunoSEQ multiplex PCR, and the TCRdb table lists in-frame clones only, not all of them. That table supplies the V and J calls and clone size; D and trimming were determined from the DNA. The top ten hold 8.5% to 9% of the sample, which has around 130,000 clones, roughly 84% seen once. Germline assignment: CDR1 ENHRY and CDR2 SYGVKD. This CDR3 comprises 14 residues. Trimming took 6 bases from V and 2 from J, leaving 12 bases between them. The sequence derives from a man aged 25 to 45 with COVID-19, enrolled during active disease. What was sequenced was peripheral blood. The chain joins TRBV10-3 to TRBJ2-3, with D possibly being TRBD1 (6 bases). This CDR3 is CAIRGAFSTDTQYF. DNA of the CDR3: TGTGCCATCAGGGGGGCCTTTTCCACAGATACGCAGTATTTT.